This TCR beta chain originates from a study of T cell repertoires in cytomegalovirus infection. For the study at large: Public TCR beta signatures were indicative of both CMV infection and a matching HLA type. Study conclusions and caveats: The study found HLA-C-restricted CMV-specific TCR beta clonotypes dominating the ex vivo response. Identification of carriers of CMV plus the relevant HLA was performed using cumulative public TCR beta family frequency.

MiXCR, run by TCRdb on the reads, gives a single entry per CDR3 protein. The sample comprises 310,000 or so distinct CDR3 sequences, 17% of which are singletons, and around 12% rests with the top ten. This clonotype came up a few times. Its antigen is as yet unknown. Germline lookup yields CDR1 DFQATT and CDR2 SNEGSKA (reference sequence). V was pared by 3 bases and J by 4 bases, with 13 bases between. CDR3 length equals 14 residues. The receptor was derived from a human donor in good health (CMV status not recorded). Some clones in this sample may be carry-over from other donors' samples. Sequenced: PBMCs. The rearrangement joins TRBV20-1 to TRBJ1-5; D gene unclear. The CDR3 spells CSASAGHRNQPQHF. The CDR3 DNA is TGCAGTGCTAGCGCTGGGCATAGGAATCAGCCCCAGCATTTT.